A selection of T cell receptor beta chains follows, all from one sample in a study of T cells in Graves' hyperthyroidism and ophthalmopathy. TCRdb re-called the multiplex PCR reads with MiXCR, one entry per CDR3 protein. The table lists 410,000 or so distinct CDR3 sequences, roughly 15% of them singletons. Sequencing was done on a sample of blood. The origin of the receptors is a man between 18 and 29 years old with Graves' ophthalmopathy. Both conserved end residues are part of each CDR3. D genes are given only for firm matches. Not all rows give a size; the values are once, few, many and, for expanded clones, a class.

d_gene	v_gene	j_gene	abundance	CDR3aa	CDR3nt
NA	TRBV5-1	TRBJ2-1	many	CASSLGLVNEQFF	TGCGCCAGCAGCTTGGGACTTGTAAATGAGCAGTTCTTC
NA	TRBV4-2	TRBJ2-7	many	CASKPTGSISYEQYF	TGTGCCAGCAAACCTACGGGAAGCATCTCCTACGAGCAGTACTTC
TRBD2	TRBV5-6	TRBJ2-7	NA	CASSFLSGSSYEQYF	TGTGCCAGCAGCTTCCTTAGCGGGAGCTCCTACGAGCAGTACTTC
NA	TRBV12-3/TRBV12-4	TRBJ1-2	many	CASSYGGDGYTF	TGTGCCAGCAGTTACGGGGGGGATGGCTACACCTTC
NA	TRBV5-1	TRBJ1-2	many	CASSPDSQGGYTF	TGCGCCAGCAGCCCTGACAGCCAGGGTGGCTACACCTTC
NA	TRBV27	TRBJ2-1	many	CASRRLSAGQPNEQFF	TGTGCCAGCAGACGTCTCAGTGCGGGGCAGCCCAATGAGCAGTTCTTC
NA	TRBV11-2	TRBJ2-1	many	CASSLLIHEQFF	TGTGCCAGCAGCCTATTAATCCATGAGCAGTTCTTC
NA	TRBV6-1	TRBJ1-2	NA	CASSRKGRNYGYTF	TGTGCCAGCAGTCGGAAGGGCAGAAACTATGGCTACACCTTC
NA	TRBV10-3	TRBJ1-2	NA	CAIKPFDSGYGYTF	TGTGCCATCAAACCCTTCGACAGCGGCTATGGCTACACCTTC
TRBD2	TRBV19	TRBJ2-7	few	CASSNGGTSGYYEQYF	TGTGCCAGTAGTAATGGGGGGACTAGCGGATACTACGAGCAGTACTTC
NA	TRBV7-3	TRBJ2-3	many	CASSLRPREALHTQYF	TGTGCCAGCAGCTTAAGGCCCAGAGAGGCTCTACATACGCAGTATTTT
NA	TRBV30	TRBJ1-5	many	CAWSGGGNQPQHF	TGTGCCTGGAGTGGGGGCGGCAATCAGCCCCAGCATTTT
TRBD2	TRBV24-1	TRBJ2-1	many	CATRGDTGGNEQFF	TGTGCCACCAGAGGTGATACGGGGGGCAATGAGCAGTTCTTC
NA	TRBV2	TRBJ2-3	many	CASLQGGADTQYF	TGTGCCAGCCTACAGGGTGGGGCGGATACGCAGTATTTT
NA	TRBV29-1	TRBJ2-7	NA	CSVEGHREKSEQYF	TGCAGCGTTGAAGGCCACAGGGAAAAATCCGAGCAGTACTTC
NA	TRBV11-2	TRBJ1-4	once	CASSLVINGEKLFF	TGTGCCAGCAGCTTAGTGATAAATGGTGAAAAACTGTTTTTT
TRBD1	TRBV12-3/TRBV12-4	TRBJ2-6	many	CASSLGTGPISNVLTF	TGTGCCAGCAGCTTGGGGACAGGGCCCATTTCTAACGTCCTGACTTTC
NA	TRBV7-8	TRBJ2-7	few	CASSLGGSPEQYF	TGTGCCAGCAGCTTAGGGGGGAGTCCCGAGCAGTACTTC
TRBD1	TRBV12-3/TRBV12-4	TRBJ1-5	few	CASSLGDRGLPQHF	TGTGCCAGCAGTTTGGGGGACAGGGGTTTGCCCCAGCATTTT
TRBD1	TRBV5-6	TRBJ1-1	many	CASSNPGGADTEAFF	TGTGCCAGCAGCAATCCAGGGGGCGCCGACACTGAAGCTTTCTTT
NA	TRBV6-1	TRBJ1-6	many	CASSRGWDNSPLHF	TGTGCCAGCAGCAGGGGCTGGGATAATTCACCCCTCCACTTT
NA	TRBV6-1	TRBJ1-2	NA	CATIPSWGLTGYTF	TGTGCCACCATCCCGTCGTGGGGGTTAACTGGCTACACCTTC
TRBD1	TRBV6-1	TRBJ1-5	many	CASTEGALRNQPQHF	TGTGCCAGCACCGAGGGGGCCCTTCGCAATCAGCCCCAGCATTTT
TRBD1	TRBV4-1	TRBJ1-1	NA	CASSWRTGLNTEAFF	TGCGCCAGCAGCTGGAGGACAGGCCTGAACACTGAAGCTTTCTTT
NA	TRBV12-3/TRBV12-4	TRBJ2-2	many	CASSAGDGKYTGELFF	TGTGCCAGCAGCGCTGGGGACGGCAAATACACCGGGGAGCTGTTTTTT
TRBD1	TRBV12-3/TRBV12-4	TRBJ1-5	few	CASRPGQGNQPQHF	TGTGCCAGCAGGCCCGGACAGGGCAATCAGCCCCAGCATTTT
TRBD2	TRBV12-3/TRBV12-4	TRBJ2-5	NA	CASSSPGLAYQETQYF	TGTGCCAGCAGTTCCCCGGGACTAGCGTACCAAGAGACCCAGTACTTC
TRBD1	TRBV7-9	TRBJ1-2	many	CASSLSDRGHGYTF	TGTGCCAGCAGCTTATCGGACAGGGGGCATGGCTACACCTTC
TRBD2	TRBV10-2	TRBJ2-1	few	CASQKGGSSYNEQFF	TGCGCCAGCCAGAAGGGCGGGAGCTCCTACAATGAGCAGTTCTTC
NA	TRBV6-1	TRBJ2-2	NA	CASSENIQDTGELFF	TGTGCCAGCAGTGAAAACATCCAAGACACCGGGGAGCTGTTTTTT
TRBD2	TRBV9	TRBJ2-1	NA	CASSNPGLAGGPHNEQFF	TGTGCCAGCAGCAACCCGGGACTAGCGGGAGGGCCACACAATGAGCAGTTCTTC
NA	TRBV20-1	TRBJ2-3	many	CSAGALLGDTQYF	TGCAGTGCTGGGGCCCTTCTGGGGGATACGCAGTATTTT
NA	TRBV7-9	TRBJ1-1	many	CASSPQGVSAEAFF	TGTGCCAGCAGCCCCCAAGGGGTGTCGGCTGAAGCTTTCTTT
NA	TRBV18	TRBJ2-1	many	CASSPTDDEQFF	TGTGCCAGCTCACCGACGGACGATGAGCAGTTCTTC
TRBD2	TRBV13	TRBJ2-5	NA	CASSSPGLGVTQYF	TGTGCCAGCAGCTCACCGGGACTAGGGGTGACCCAGTACTTC
NA	TRBV24-1	TRBJ2-1	many	CATSDSSGGGAFYNEQFF	TGTGCCACCAGTGATTCCAGCGGAGGGGGGGCCTTCTACAATGAGCAGTTCTTC
TRBD2	TRBV27	TRBJ2-5	NA	CASSFPGLAGTLQYF	TGTGCCAGCAGTTTTCCGGGACTAGCGGGTACACTCCAGTACTTC
NA	TRBV9	TRBJ1-1	few	CASSLGADPNTEAFF	TGTGCCAGCAGCCTGGGGGCAGACCCGAACACTGAAGCTTTCTTT
NA	TRBV28	TRBJ1-2	many	CASSLSRRGNYGYTF	TGTGCCAGCAGTTTATCCCGTAGGGGCAACTATGGCTACACCTTC
NA	TRBV9	TRBJ2-1	few	CVSRDLVAEQFF	TGTGTCAGCAGGGACCTGGTAGCGGAGCAGTTCTTC
TRBD2	TRBV30	TRBJ2-1	many	CAWSVLAGEGEQFF	TGTGCCTGGAGTGTCCTAGCGGGAGAGGGGGAGCAGTTCTTC
NA	TRBV10-3	TRBJ2-5	few	CAISGPGSITQYF	TGTGCCATCAGCGGGCCCGGCTCGATAACCCAGTACTTC
TRBD1	TRBV10-2	TRBJ1-4	NA	CASSGDRDNEKLFF	TGCGCCAGCAGCGGGGACAGGGATAATGAAAAACTGTTTTTT
NA	TRBV4-1	TRBJ1-2	few	CASSQDGQPFDGYTF	TGCGCCAGCAGCCAAGACGGACAGCCCTTCGATGGCTACACCTTC
TRBD2	TRBV11-2	TRBJ2-3	many	CASSQDLGGSTDTQYF	TGTGCCAGCAGCCAAGATTTGGGGGGGTCCACAGATACGCAGTATTTT
NA	TRBV29-1	TRBJ1-2	NA	CSVERGGYGYTF	TGCAGCGTTGAAAGAGGGGGCTATGGCTACACCTTC
NA	TRBV5-1	TRBJ2-5	few	CASSLLDPKGGSQYF	TGCGCCAGCAGCTTATTGGACCCGAAAGGAGGGTCCCAGTACTTC
NA	TRBV7-9	TRBJ1-4	NA	CASSLDRVANEKLFF	TGTGCCAGCAGCTTAGACAGGGTCGCTAATGAAAAACTGTTTTTT
NA	TRBV11-2	TRBJ2-1	many	CASSLIGNNEQFF	TGTGCCAGCAGCTTAATCGGGAACAATGAGCAGTTCTTC
TRBD2	TRBV2	TRBJ2-7	many	CASSEFSGGYEQYF	TGTGCCAGCAGTGAGTTTAGCGGGGGTTACGAGCAGTACTTC
NA	TRBV20-1	TRBJ1-5	many	CSARRGGNQPQHF	TGCAGTGCTAGACGGGGAGGCAATCAGCCCCAGCATTTT
NA	TRBV19	TRBJ2-1	NA	CASSINGYNEQFF	TGTGCCAGTAGTATAAACGGTTACAATGAGCAGTTCTTC
TRBD2	TRBV20-1	TRBJ2-3	NA	CSARDPSGSGTDTQYF	TGCAGTGCTAGAGATCCTAGCGGGAGTGGCACAGATACGCAGTATTTT
TRBD2	TRBV11-2	TRBJ2-1	many	CASSYSGGAHNEQFF	TGTGCCAGCAGCTATAGCGGGGGGGCCCACAATGAGCAGTTCTTC
TRBD2	TRBV20-1	TRBJ2-7	NA	CSAGRTSGNYEQYF	TGCAGTGCTGGAAGGACTAGCGGAAACTACGAGCAGTACTTC
NA	TRBV13	TRBJ2-3	many	CASSFRGTQYF	TGTGCCAGCAGCTTCCGTGGTACGCAGTATTTT
NA	TRBV6-5	TRBJ2-1	NA	CASSYSGGFIYNEQFF	TGTGCCAGCAGTTACTCAGGTGGTTTTATCTACAATGAGCAGTTCTTC
NA	TRBV14	TRBJ2-5	many	CASSQDSDRYQETQYF	TGTGCCAGCAGCCAAGATTCGGACCGATATCAAGAGACCCAGTACTTC